The source of this TCR beta chain is a study of shared clonotypes between healthy human individuals. Study as a whole: Three plates each covered CD4 naive and memory; CD8 naive two, CD8 memory one.

As concerns this clone: The antigen is not known.

Overall study findings and caveats: Naive subsets usually exceeded memory subsets in estimated richness.

Germline V CDR1 and CDR2: LNHDA, SQIVND (reference sequence). This CDR3 has 17 amino acids. Trimming removed 2 bases at V and 6 bases at J, with 20 bases between. Replicate PCRs from sorted subsets contained roughly 190 ng DNA, which is some 32,000 T cell genomes. Original analysis: Filtering was not the same, since immunoSEQ gave junction-only sequences without quality scores. Measured with immunoSEQ multiplex PCR; TCRdb has only the in-frame clones, and not every one. The DNA gave D and trimming, while V, J and clone size come from that table. The table includes millions of clones, more than 90% detected once.

The sample comprised naive CD4+ T cells sorted from blood. Subset here: CD45RA+ positively selected. This chain joins TRBV19 and TRBJ2-1; a weak D match, TRBD2 (6 bases). This sequence was found in a young man in good health. The CDR3 region is CASSISPGTSRGNEQFF. The CDR3 nucleotides are TGTGCCAGTAGTATATCGCCCGGGACTTCGAGAGGCAATGAGCAGTTCTTC.